Following are 32 T cell receptor beta chains from one sample sequenced in a study of T cell changes during pregnancy in multiple sclerosis. Libraries were prepared by immunoSEQ multiplex PCR; TCRdb keeps only in-frame clonotypes and omits some of them. The top ten clones hold 0.36% of a sample with around 60,000 clones, about 93% of them seen once. Here the sequenced sample was CD4+ T cells from peripheral blood mononuclear cells, taken before pregnancy. The receptors derive from a female donor with multiple sclerosis, enrolled in a pregnancy study.

V gene TRBV5-4 combines with J gene TRBJ1-2; D unresolved. CDR1 is SGHNT, CDR2 YYREEE, per germline (reference sequence). The CDR3 sequence is 14 residues long. Trimming left V 4 bases short and J 4 bases short, with 14 bases between. CDR3 loop: CASSPDAGGYGYTF. CDR3 coding DNA: TGTGCCAGCAGCCCTGACGCAGGAGGCTATGGCTACACCTTC.

The rearrangement joins TRBV7-9 to TRBJ1-2; TRBD1 matches 12 bases. V lost 4 bases and J lost 6; bases outside the gene matches: 6. CDR1 and CDR2 from the germline V gene are SEHNR and FQNEAQ (reference sequence). The CDR3 consists of 15 residues. CDR3 sequence (DNA): TGTGCCAGCAGCTACCGGGACAGGGGGCAGGATGGCTACACCTTC. Its protein product is CASSYRDRGQDGYTF.

The chain employs TRBV9 and TRBJ2-1; 11 bases align to TRBD2. This CDR3 is 17 amino acids long. Germline V lookup: CDR1 SGDLS, CDR2 YYNGEE. The trim removed 1 base at V and 7 bases at J, leaving 10 bases unmatched. CDR3 residues: CASSVRLLAGGTNEQFF. The CDR3 nucleotides are TGTGCCAGCAGCGTAAGACTCCTAGCGGGAGGAACGAATGAGCAGTTCTTC.

The rearrangement uses TRBV6-5 and TRBJ1-3, with D tentatively TRBD1 (6 bases). This CDR3 is built from 16 residues. Germline-derived CDR1 and CDR2 are MNHEY and SVGAGI. The ends were cut back, 0 bases at V and 3 bases at J, with 12 bases in the middle. CDR3 residues: CASSYSIQGGGNTIYF. In DNA, the CDR3 is TGTGCCAGCAGTTACTCGATACAGGGTGGTGGAAACACCATATATTTT.

In this sample, this clone turned up once. CDR3 nucleotide sequence: TGTGCCAGTAGTGGATACAGGGGTAGAGGGAACACTGAAGCTTTCTTT. It encodes CASSGYRGRGNTEAFF. V and J are TRBV19 and TRBJ1-1; 7 bases agree with TRBD1. Germline assignment: CDR1 LNHDA and CDR2 SQIVND (reference sequence). This CDR3 has 16 residues. V was pared by 5 bases and J by 1 base, with 10 bases of the junction left unmatched.

The V gene is TRBV28, the J gene TRBJ2-4, with D possibly matching TRBD2 (6 bases). The germline V gene has CDR1 MDHEN and CDR2 SYDVKM. The V and J ends lost 5 bases and 0 bases respectively, with 29 bases between them. The CDR3 sequence is 21 residues long. The CDR3 region is CASSPQRGGTWEVEAKNIQYF. Here the CDR3 DNA reads TGTGCCAGCAGTCCTCAAAGGGGAGGCACCTGGGAGGTAGAAGCCAAAAACATTCAGTACTTC.

The chain has TRBV7-2 and TRBJ2-7; 8 bases line up with TRBD2. J was trimmed by 4 bases and V by 5 bases; bases with no gene match: 7. This CDR3 has 14 amino acids. CDR1 and CDR2 (germline): SGHTA, FQGNSA. CDR3 DNA sequence: TGTGCCAGCAGCCCGCGGGAGGTTCGGTACGAGCAGTACTTC. Its translation is CASSPREVRYEQYF.

The chain combines TRBV10-3 with TRBJ1-1; no clear D gene. Trimming stripped 4 bases from V and 1 base from J, with 10 bases between. There are 14 residues in the CDR3. CDR1 is ENHRY, CDR2 SYGVKD, per germline. The CDR3 reads CAISGEVPNTEAFF. The CDR3 nucleotides read TGTGCCATCAGTGGTGAGGTACCGAACACTGAAGCTTTCTTT.

V and J are TRBV7-3 and TRBJ2-7; perhaps TRBD1 as D (6 bases). With 5 bases removed from V and 4 bases from J, the gap between germline ends came to 12 bases. Germline loops: CDR1 SGHTA, CDR2 FQGTGA. This CDR3 region has 13 residues. The DNA for the CDR3 is TGTGCCAGCAGCCAGACAGGCGGATACGAGCAGTACTTC. It encodes CASSQTGGYEQYF.

This clone came up a few times. V is TRBV7-6 and J is TRBJ2-5; D gene unclear. This CDR3 is built from 11 residues. Germline V lookup: CDR1 SGHVS, CDR2 FNYEAQ. With 5 bases removed from V and 2 bases from J, the gap between germline ends came to 3 bases. Here the CDR3 DNA reads TGTGCCAGCAGCCTTCAAGAGACCCAGTACTTC. This encodes CASSLQETQYF. The variable domain in full, with the rest retrieved from reference TRBV7-6 and TRBJ2-5, is GAGVSQSPRYKVTKRGQDVALRCDPISGHVSLYWYRQALGQGPEFLTYFNYEAQQDKSGLPNDRFSAERPEGSISTLTIQRTEQRDSAMYRCASSLQETQYFGPGTRLLVL.

This clone came up once. The V call is TRBV19, the J call TRBJ2-1; 11 bases align to TRBD1. J was trimmed by 4 bases and V by 1 base; bases with no gene match: 12. The CDR3 has 19 amino acids. Germline V gene data show CDR1 as LNHDA and CDR2 as SQIVND (reference sequence). CDR3 DNA: TGTGCCAGTAGTATAGGCCAGCTTCGGACAGGGGGCAGGTACAATGAGCAGTTCTTC. Its protein is CASSIGQLRTGGRYNEQFF. Using reference TRBV19 and TRBJ2-1 for the parts outside the CDR3, the full variable domain is DGGITQSPKYLFRKEGQNVTLSCEQNLNHDAMYWYRQDPGQGLRLIYYSQIVNDFQKGDIAEGYSVSREKKESFPLTVTSAQKNPTAFYLCASSIGQLRTGGRYNEQFFGPGTRLTVL.

This sequence joins TRBV19 and TRBJ1-1; D gene unclear. CDR3 length equals 15 residues. Looked up from germline, CDR1 is LNHDA and CDR2 is SQIVND (reference sequence). V lost 2 bases, J lost 1 base, and 11 bases lay in between. CDR3 DNA sequence: TGTGCCAGTAGTATAATTCTGCGGAGGAACACTGAAGCTTTCTTT. Translation: CASSIILRRNTEAFF.

The chain uses TRBV6-4 and TRBJ2-3; 8 nucleotides match TRBD2. After removal of 6 bases from V and 1 base from J, the junction contained 6 bases not matched to a gene. The CDR3 spans 15 residues. Germline V gene lookup returns CDR1 MRHNA and CDR2 SNTAGT. The CDR3 loop is CASRITSGRTDTQYF. In nucleotides, the CDR3 is TGTGCCAGCAGGATTACTAGCGGTCGCACAGATACGCAGTATTTT.

This clone showed up just once. The chain recombines TRBV30 with TRBJ2-3, with a tentative D call TRBD1 (6 bases). The CDR3 extends over 13 amino acids. Between the trimmed V and J ends, which lost 6 bases and 3 bases, there was a span of 13 bases. The germline V gene encodes CDR1 GTSNPN and CDR2 SVGIG (reference sequence). The CDR3 spells CACQGIRTDTQYF. DNA of the CDR3: TGTGCCTGCCAGGGGATTCGAACAGATACGCAGTATTTT.

This chain joins TRBV5-1 and TRBJ2-5, with TRBD1 identical over 8 bases. Trimming removed 4 bases from V and 5 bases from J; junction bases left unmatched: 10. CDR3 length: 15 residues. Germline lookup yields CDR1 SGHRS and CDR2 YFSETQ. Here the CDR3 DNA reads TGCGCCAGCAGCGGAACAGGGGGTACAGGGGAGACCCAGTACTTC. It is translated as CASSGTGGTGETQYF.

V gene TRBV28 combines with J gene TRBJ2-3, with D possibly being TRBD2 (6 bases). Trimming stripped 5 bases from V and 2 bases from J, with 20 bases between. The germline CDR1 and CDR2 sequences are MDHEN and SYDVKM. This CDR3 contains 17 residues. Written as DNA, the CDR3 is TGTGCCAGCAGTCCCCTGCTGCTGGCGGGGAACACAGATACGCAGTATTTT. Translated, it gives CASSPLLLAGNTDTQYF. Using reference TRBV28 and TRBJ2-3 for the parts outside the CDR3, the full variable domain is DVKVTQSSRYLVKRTGEKVFLECVQDMDHENMFWYRQDPGLGLRLIYFSYDVKMKEKGDIPEGYSVSREKKERFSLILESASTNQTSMYLCASSPLLLAGNTDTQYFGPGTRLTVL.

In the case of this clone: The sample carries other DNA sequences with the same CDR3. The chain carries TRBV9 and TRBJ1-5; no definite D call. CDR3 length: 14 residues. The V end was cut by 4 bases, the J end by 0 bases, with 8 bases between. Germline V gene data show CDR1 as SGDLS and CDR2 as YYNGEE. CDR3 coding DNA: TGTGCCAGCAGCCCCACGGGTAGCAATCAGCCCCAGCATTTT. This sequence encodes CASSPTGSNQPQHF. Using reference TRBV9 and TRBJ1-5 for the parts outside the CDR3, the full variable domain is DSGVTQTPKHLITATGQRVTLRCSPRSGDLSVYWYQQSLDQGLQFLIQYYNGEERAKGNILERFSAQQFPDLHSELNLSSLELGDSALYFCASSPTGSNQPQHFGDGTRLSIL.

In DNA form, the CDR3 reads TGTGCCAGTAGTACCAATATGGCGAACACTGAAGCTTTCTTT. This encodes CASSTNMANTEAFF. This rearrangement joins TRBV19 to TRBJ1-1; D ambiguous. The germline V and J ends were trimmed by 4 bases and 1 base, with 10 bases remaining between them. This CDR3 has 14 residues. CDR1 and CDR2 from the germline V gene are LNHDA and SQIVND (reference sequence).

The chain carries TRBV18 and TRBJ2-7; D is possibly TRBD1 (6 bases). CDR1 is KGHSH, CDR2 LQKENI, per germline. V lost 10 bases and J lost 2, with 21 bases in between. CDR3 length: 15 amino acids. The CDR3 is CANLGVQGPTYEQYF. In DNA, the CDR3 is TGTGCCAACTTAGGTGTGCAGGGGCCAACCTACGAGCAGTACTTC.

The chain recombines TRBV11-2 with TRBJ1-4, with 7 bases lining up with TRBD1. CDR3 length equals 13 residues. Looked up from germline, CDR1 is SGHAT and CDR2 is FQNNGV. The V and J ends lost 5 bases and 5 bases, in that order; junction bases with no gene match: 2. In DNA, the CDR3 is TGTGCCAGCAGCAGGGACAGAAATGAAAAACTGTTTTTT. Its translation is CASSRDRNEKLFF. The full variable domain, its missing parts supplied by reference TRBV11-2 and TRBJ1-4, is EAGVAQSPRYKIIEKRQSVAFWCNPISGHATLYWYQQILGQGPKLLIQFQNNGVVDDSQLPKDRFSAERLKGVDSTLKIQPAKLEDSAVYLCASSRDRNEKLFFGSGTQLSVL.

The chain has TRBV15 and TRBJ1-5; D possibly corresponds to TRBD1 (5 bases). The V end lost 10 bases, the J end lost 0 bases, and 13 bases lay between the germline ends. CDR3 length: 14 residues. Germline CDR1 and CDR2: LNHNV and YYDKDF (reference sequence). CDR3: CAIQGGHSNQPQHF. In DNA, the CDR3 is TGTGCCATACAAGGCGGACATAGCAATCAGCCCCAGCATTTT.

The chain recombines TRBV5-1 with TRBJ1-4; 9 nucleotides line up with TRBD1. The CDR3 runs 15 residues. With 4 bases clipped from V and 6 bases from J, the junction kept 7 bases outside the gene matches. Germline CDR1 SGHRS, CDR2 YFSETQ. The CDR3 DNA reads TGCGCCAGCAGCCCAAAAGGGGACAGGGATGAAAAACTGTTTTTT. Translated: CASSPKGDRDEKLFF.

V is TRBV14 and J is TRBJ1-4; unclear D gene. This CDR3 comprises 16 residues. Per the germline V gene, CDR1 is SGHDN and CDR2 is FVKESK. Trimming pared 5 bases from V and 0 bases from J, leaving 13 bases between. CDR3 loop: CASSRSGGATNEKLFF. In nucleotides, the CDR3 is TGTGCCAGCAGCAGAAGCGGTGGTGCAACTAATGAAAAACTGTTTTTT.

The chain carries TRBV7-2 and TRBJ2-5; the D is unclear. Trimming removed 2 bases from V and 4 bases from J, with 11 bases in between. This CDR3 region has 14 residues. Germline CDR1 SGHTA, CDR2 FQGNSA. Here the CDR3 reads CASSLLGAGETQYF. CDR3 nucleotide sequence: TGTGCCAGCAGCTTACTCGGAGCTGGAGAGACCCAGTACTTC.

The chain recombines TRBV7-3 with TRBJ2-3; 14 bases match TRBD2. V lost 0 bases and J lost 4; bases outside the gene matches: 12. Per germline, CDR1 SGHTA and CDR2 FQGTGA. CDR3 length equals 20 residues. CDR3 bases: TGTGCCAGCAGCTTAACAAGGACGCTTGGACTAGCGGGAGGACCAGATACGCAGTATTTT. Amino acids: CASSLTRTLGLAGGPDTQYF. The entire variable domain, with the rest obtained from reference TRBV7-3 and TRBJ2-3, is as follows: GAGVSQTPSNKVTEKGKYVELRCDPISGHTALYWYRQSLGQGPEFLIYFQGTGAADDSGLPNDRFFAVRPEGSVSTLKIQRTERGDSAVYLCASSLTRTLGLAGGPDTQYFGPGTRLTVL.

V and J are TRBV7-2 and TRBJ2-2; TRBD1 agrees at 12 bases. Trimming removed 1 base from V and 7 bases from J; junction bases left unmatched: 4. The CDR3 runs 16 residues. The germline CDR1 and CDR2 sequences are SGHTA and FQGNSA. The chain's CDR3 is CASSLVGQGAVGELFF. CDR3 nucleotide sequence: TGTGCCAGCAGCTTAGTGGGACAGGGGGCTGTCGGGGAGCTGTTTTTT.

The chain recombines TRBV9 with TRBJ2-7, with TRBD2 identical over 11 bases. Per germline, CDR1 SGDLS and CDR2 YYNGEE. With V trimmed by 2 bases and J by 2 bases, 9 bases remained unmatched. CDR3 size: 17 residues. CDR3: CASSVKSIAGGPYEQYF. DNA for the CDR3: TGTGCCAGCAGCGTTAAATCAATAGCGGGAGGGCCCTACGAGCAGTACTTC.

The chain carries TRBV6-5 and TRBJ2-3, with D perhaps TRBD2 (6 bases). Trimming removed 5 bases at V and 0 bases at J, with 12 bases between. Germline CDR1 reads MNHEY; CDR2 reads SVGAGI. The CDR3 spans 15 residues. The CDR3 here is CASSKLATSTDTQYF. CDR3 coding DNA: TGTGCCAGCAGTAAGCTAGCGACTAGCACAGATACGCAGTATTTT.

This chain links TRBV27 with TRBJ2-2, with 12 positions matching TRBD2. The CDR3 totals 16 residues. Germline lookup yields CDR1 MNHEY and CDR2 SMNVEV (reference sequence). V dropped 2 bases and J dropped 5; count of bases not matched to a gene: 3. CDR3 DNA: TGTGCCAGCAGTTTAGGACTAGCGGGACGGACCGGGGAGCTGTTTTTT. As protein: CASSLGLAGRTGELFF.

The chain joins TRBV7-8 to TRBJ2-1; D gene unclear. V was shortened by 2 bases and J by 0 bases, with 11 bases between the two germline ends. Germline CDR1 and CDR2: SGHVS and FQNEAQ. This CDR3 is built from 16 residues. Written as DNA, the CDR3 is TGTGCCAGCAGCTTAACTCGGGTCGGCTCCTACAATGAGCAGTTCTTC. This sequence encodes CASSLTRVGSYNEQFF.

The chain links TRBV18 to TRBJ2-3, with 9 bases fitting TRBD2. With 2 bases clipped from V and 6 bases from J, the junction kept 12 bases outside the gene matches. From germline, CDR1 is KGHSH and CDR2 LQKENI. This CDR3 spans 17 amino acids. The CDR3 DNA reads as TGTGCCAGCTCACCAAATCGTGAGGGGACTAGCCCTGATACGCAGTATTTT. It encodes CASSPNREGTSPDTQYF. Full variable domain (missing parts from reference TRBV18 and TRBJ2-3): NAGVMQNPRHLVRRRGQEARLRCSPMKGHSHVYWYRQLPEEGLKFMVYLQKENIIDESGMPKERFSAEFPKEGPSILRIQQVVRGDSAAYFCASSPNREGTSPDTQYFGPGTRLTVL.

J is TRBJ1-2 and V is TRBV5-1; a weak D match, TRBD1 (6 bases). Germline CDR1 is SGHRS and CDR2 is YFSETQ. The V gene lost 4 bases and the J gene lost 8 bases, with 18 bases spanning the gap. This CDR3 region has 14 residues. CDR3 DNA sequence: TGCGCCAGCAGCCCGGGGGGCAGGATCTTGGGCTACACCTTC. Its translation is CASSPGGRILGYTF.